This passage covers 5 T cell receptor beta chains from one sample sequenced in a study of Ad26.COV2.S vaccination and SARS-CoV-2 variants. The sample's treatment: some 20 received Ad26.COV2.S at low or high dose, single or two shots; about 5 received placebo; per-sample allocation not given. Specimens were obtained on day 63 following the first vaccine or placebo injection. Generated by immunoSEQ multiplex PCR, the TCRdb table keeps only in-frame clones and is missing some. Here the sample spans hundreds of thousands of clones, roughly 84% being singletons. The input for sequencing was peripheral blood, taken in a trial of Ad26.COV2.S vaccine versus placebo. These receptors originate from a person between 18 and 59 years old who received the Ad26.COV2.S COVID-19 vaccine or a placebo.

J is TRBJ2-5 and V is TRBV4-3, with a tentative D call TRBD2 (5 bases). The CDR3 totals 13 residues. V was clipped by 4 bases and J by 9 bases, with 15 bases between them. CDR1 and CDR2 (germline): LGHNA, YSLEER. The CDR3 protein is CASSRSSEGAQYF. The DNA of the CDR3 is TGCGCCAGCAGCCGAAGTTCCGAGGGCGCCCAGTACTTC.

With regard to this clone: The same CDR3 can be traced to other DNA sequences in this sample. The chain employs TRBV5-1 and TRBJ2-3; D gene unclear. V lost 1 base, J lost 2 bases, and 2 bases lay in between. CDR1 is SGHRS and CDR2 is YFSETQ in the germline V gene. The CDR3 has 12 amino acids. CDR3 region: CASSLNTDTQYF. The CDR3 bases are TGCGCCAGCAGCTTGAACACAGATACGCAGTATTTT. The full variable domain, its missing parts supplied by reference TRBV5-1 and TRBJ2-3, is KAGVTQTPRYLIKTRGQQVTLSCSPISGHRSVSWYQQTPGQGLQFLFEYFSETQRNKGNFPGRFSGRQFSNSRSEMNVSTLELGDSALYLCASSLNTDTQYFGPGTRLTVL.

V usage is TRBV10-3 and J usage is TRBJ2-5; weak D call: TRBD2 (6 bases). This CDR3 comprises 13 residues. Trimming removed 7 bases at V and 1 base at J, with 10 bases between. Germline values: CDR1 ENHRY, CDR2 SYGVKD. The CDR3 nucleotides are TGTGCCATCAAAATAGCGGTCCAAGAGACCCAGTACTTC. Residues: CAIKIAVQETQYF.

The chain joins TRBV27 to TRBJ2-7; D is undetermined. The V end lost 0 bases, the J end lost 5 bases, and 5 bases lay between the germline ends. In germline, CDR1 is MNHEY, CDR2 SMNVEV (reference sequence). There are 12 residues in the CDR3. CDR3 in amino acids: CASSLSGHEQYF. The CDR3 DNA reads TGTGCCAGCAGTTTATCGGGCCACGAGCAGTACTTC.

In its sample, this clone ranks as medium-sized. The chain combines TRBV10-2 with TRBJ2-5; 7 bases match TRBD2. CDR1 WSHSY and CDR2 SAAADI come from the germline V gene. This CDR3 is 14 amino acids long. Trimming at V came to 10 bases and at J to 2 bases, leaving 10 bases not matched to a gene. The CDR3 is CATFWAGVQETQYF. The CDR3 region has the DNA TGCGCCACTTTCTGGGCGGGAGTTCAAGAGACCCAGTACTTC.